This entry lists 24 T cell receptor beta chains sequenced from one sample in a study of shared clonotypes between healthy human individuals. Sequenced by immunoSEQ multiplex PCR; TCRdb stores in-frame clones only, minus some. There are about 1,500,000 clones in the sample; 95% to 97% occur only once, and roughly 1.1% lies in the top ten. Material: naive CD4+ T cells sorted from blood. As for subset: CD45RA+ positively selected. The source is a man aged 30-40 years in good health.

This clone was counted once. This chain links TRBV5-1 with TRBJ1-2, with TRBD1 identical over 7 bases. Germline V gives CDR1 SGHRS, CDR2 YFSETQ. This CDR3 spans 14 amino acids. The V and J ends lost 4 bases and 2 bases, in that order; junction bases with no gene match: 5. CDR3 DNA: TGCGCCAGCAGCGCGGGACAGAGAAACTATGGCTACACCTTC. It yields the protein CASSAGQRNYGYTF.

The V and J genes are TRBV9 and TRBJ2-7; 8 bases line up with TRBD1. CDR3 length: 15 amino acids. Germline values: CDR1 SGDLS, CDR2 YYNGEE. With 4 bases clipped from V and 0 bases from J, the junction kept 6 bases outside the gene matches. CDR3 loop: CASSTTGTGSYEQYF. The CDR3 DNA reads as TGTGCCAGCAGCACCACCGGGACAGGCTCCTACGAGCAGTACTTC.

The chain recombines TRBV19 with TRBJ2-1; D might be TRBD2 (6 bases). Germline CDR1 and CDR2: LNHDA and SQIVND (reference sequence). V dropped 3 bases and J dropped 9 bases, with 21 bases sitting between them. The CDR3 length is 16 residues. The CDR3 DNA sequence: TGTGCCAGTAGTATTCACTGGGACTTAGGGGTAGTTGAGCAGTTCTTC. Its translation is CASSIHWDLGVVEQFF.

The chain uses TRBV5-1 and TRBJ2-5; D might be TRBD1 (6 bases). Germline assignment: CDR1 SGHRS and CDR2 YFSETQ. V shed 3 bases and J shed 0 bases, with 12 bases lying between them. This CDR3 contains 15 residues. The CDR3 region is CASSWGLANQETQYF. CDR3 DNA sequence: TGCGCCAGCAGCTGGGGGCTGGCAAACCAAGAGACCCAGTACTTC.

The CDR3 loop reads CASSQSRSSGELFF. As DNA, the CDR3 is TGTGCCAGCAGCCAAAGTCGTTCCAGCGGGGAGCTGTTTTTT. This chain joins TRBV14 and TRBJ2-2; D not resolved. Looked up from germline, CDR1 is SGHDN and CDR2 is FVKESK. V lost 2 bases to trimming and J lost 7 bases, with 11 bases between them. The CDR3 contains 14 residues.

The genes are TRBV11-2 and TRBJ2-2; D is unresolved. Germline CDR1 reads SGHAT; CDR2 reads FQNNGV. The CDR3 runs to 16 residues. V lost 3 bases and J 5 bases, leaving 16 bases between the germline ends. Written as DNA, the CDR3 is TGTGCCAGCAGCTTGGAATCCAGCCTTTCTACCGGGGAGCTGTTTTTT. This codes for CASSLESSLSTGELFF.

Only one count was recorded for this clone. The CDR3 bases are TGTGCCAGCAGCTTAGAGCGGGGCCGGCAAGAGACCCAGTACTTC. Encoded protein: CASSLERGRQETQYF. The J gene is TRBJ2-5, the V gene TRBV11-2; possibly TRBD2 for D (6 bases). The CDR3 has 15 amino acids. Between the trimmed V and J ends, which lost 0 bases and 2 bases, there was a span of 10 bases. Germline V lookup: CDR1 SGHAT, CDR2 FQNNGV.

The V and J genes are TRBV5-1 and TRBJ2-2; 9 bases map to TRBD1. The junction had 4 bases not matched to a gene; V was cut back by 1 base and J by 6 bases. The CDR3 runs to 15 residues. Germline-derived CDR1 and CDR2 are SGHRS and YFSETQ. The CDR3 loop reads CASSLIQGASGELFF. The CDR3 coding sequence is TGCGCCAGCAGCTTGATACAGGGGGCGTCCGGGGAGCTGTTTTTT.

V gene TRBV9 combines with J gene TRBJ2-6, with 7 positions matching TRBD2. In germline, CDR1 is SGDLS, CDR2 YYNGEE. After removal of 2 bases from V and 0 bases from J, the junction contained 8 bases not matched to a gene. The CDR3 runs 18 residues. The DNA of the CDR3 is TGTGCCAGCAGCGTTCGGGCAGGACTAGACTCTGGGGCCAACGTCCTGACTTTC. The encoded protein is CASSVRAGLDSGANVLTF.

The V gene is TRBV28, the J gene TRBJ2-2; 10 nucleotides agree with TRBD2. Trimming took 6 bases from V and 3 from J; bases not matched to a gene: 13. CDR1 and CDR2 (germline): MDHEN, SYDVKM. The CDR3 length is 18 residues. CDR3 coding DNA: TGTGCCAGCAGAACCCCTAGTCCGGGACTAGCGTACACCGGGGAGCTGTTTTTT. Translation gives CASRTPSPGLAYTGELFF.

The genes are TRBV18 and TRBJ2-3; 9 nucleotides match TRBD2. The CDR3 sequence is 19 residues long. Per the germline V gene, CDR1 is KGHSH and CDR2 is LQKENI. The J segment lost 0 bases and the V segment lost 3 bases, leaving 13 bases of the junction unmatched. Here the CDR3 DNA reads TGTGCCAGCTCACCCCGGAATAGCGGGAGCGTCACCAGCACAGATACGCAGTATTTT. It specifies CASSPRNSGSVTSTDTQYF.

The chain links TRBV15 to TRBJ1-4; D ambiguous. This CDR3 region has 16 residues. In germline, CDR1 is LNHNV, CDR2 YYDKDF (reference sequence). V was cut by 1 base and J by 3 bases, with 12 bases left in between. The CDR3 loop is CATSRAIGRSNEKLFF. In nucleotides, the CDR3 is TGTGCCACCAGCAGAGCCATTGGGCGGTCTAATGAAAAACTGTTTTTT.

The chain is built from TRBV28 and TRBJ2-3; the match to TRBD2 covers 14 bases. This CDR3 is built from 17 residues. V dropped 7 bases and J dropped 1; count of bases not matched to a gene: 7. Germline CDR1 and CDR2: MDHEN and SYDVKM. The CDR3 nucleotides read TGTGCCAGCACGACTAGCGGGAGGGAGATAGGCACAGATACGCAGTATTTT. Protein product: CASTTSGREIGTDTQYF.

V and J are TRBV5-1 and TRBJ2-7; a weak D match, TRBD2 (6 bases). Germline CDR1 reads SGHRS; CDR2 reads YFSETQ. The CDR3 is 15 amino acids. V was clipped by 4 bases and J by 5 bases, with 19 bases between them. CDR3 loop: CASSPEGGALHEQYF. For the CDR3, the DNA is TGCGCCAGCAGCCCAGAGGGAGGTGCTCTCCACGAGCAGTACTTC.

The chain uses TRBV2 and TRBJ2-3, with 8 bases lining up with TRBD2. The CDR3 is 14 amino acids. From germline, CDR1 is SNHLY and CDR2 FYNNEI. J lost 2 bases, V lost 5 bases, and 3 bases had no gene match. Here the CDR3 DNA reads TGTGCCAGCAGTCGGGGGGGGTCCACAGATACGCAGTATTTT. This sequence encodes CASSRGGSTDTQYF.

The chain joins TRBV29-1 to TRBJ1-1, with D possibly being TRBD1 (6 bases). The CDR3 length is 13 residues. The germline V gene has CDR1 SQVTM and CDR2 ANQGSEA. The V end lost 4 bases, the J end lost 6 bases, and 15 bases lay between the germline ends. CDR3 sequence: CSVGPGADAEAFF. CDR3 DNA: TGCAGCGTTGGTCCGGGGGCTGACGCTGAAGCTTTCTTT.

The chain is built from TRBV5-6 and TRBJ2-7; D is perhaps TRBD2 (5 bases). The CDR3 runs to 15 residues. V was pared by 0 bases and J by 7 bases, with 17 bases between. Germline CDR1 reads SGHDT; CDR2 reads YYEEEE. The CDR3 reads CASSLDAGPYAEQYF. The CDR3 DNA is TGTGCCAGCAGCTTGGATGCGGGTCCCTACGCGGAGCAGTACTTC.

Turning to this clone: Additional DNA sequences in this sample encode the identical CDR3. The V gene is TRBV6-5, the J gene TRBJ2-7; D possibly corresponds to TRBD2 (6 bases). V was trimmed by 2 bases and J by 3 bases, leaving 8 bases between them. CDR3 length equals 13 residues. In germline, CDR1 is MNHEY, CDR2 SVGAGI. CDR3 region: CASSYGGYYEQYF. CDR3 coding DNA: TGTGCCAGCAGTTACGGGGGGTACTACGAGCAGTACTTC.

The chain employs TRBV19 and TRBJ2-7, with D possibly matching TRBD2 (6 bases). Trimming pared 0 bases from V and 0 bases from J, leaving 9 bases between. The CDR3 has 15 amino acids. CDR1 LNHDA and CDR2 SQIVND come from the germline V gene (reference sequence). CDR3 bases: TGTGCCAGTAGTATAGATCCTAGCGCCTCCTACGAGCAGTACTTC. Amino acid sequence: CASSIDPSASYEQYF.

The J gene is TRBJ2-2, the V gene TRBV4-1, with 9 positions matching TRBD2. The CDR3 covers 15 residues. Germline CDR1 and CDR2: MGHRA and YSYEKL. Trimming at V came to 0 bases and at J to 6 bases, leaving 2 bases not matched to a gene. The CDR3: CASSQERLAAGELFF. In DNA, the CDR3 is TGCGCCAGCAGCCAAGAGCGACTAGCGGCCGGGGAGCTGTTTTTT.

The genes are TRBV30 and TRBJ1-1; TRBD1 matches at 9 bases. There are 14 residues in the CDR3. V lost 2 bases to trimming and J lost 6 bases; unmatched junction nucleotides: 7. Germline CDR1 is GTSNPN and CDR2 is SVGIG (reference sequence). The CDR3 DNA reads TGTGCCTGGAGTCCTGGACAGGGGATCGCTGAAGCTTTCTTT. It yields the protein CAWSPGQGIAEAFF.

The chain employs TRBV29-1 and TRBJ2-1; possibly TRBD2 for D (5 bases). The V gene lost 7 bases and the J gene lost 0 bases, with 19 bases spanning the gap. The CDR3 spans 16 residues. The germline V gene has CDR1 SQVTM and CDR2 ANQGSEA. The CDR3, as DNA: TGCAGCGGTCTAAGCCTACTAGGAAGCTCCTACAATGAGCAGTTCTTC. Translation: CSGLSLLGSSYNEQFF.

V and J are TRBV5-1 and TRBJ2-3; 8 nucleotides match TRBD2. The CDR3 is made up of 14 amino acids. Germline values: CDR1 SGHRS, CDR2 YFSETQ. Germline trimming cut 0 bases from V and 4 bases from J; bases unmatched to any gene: 1. The DNA of the CDR3 is TGCGCCAGCAGCTTGGACGGGAGGGCAGATACGCAGTATTTT. This sequence encodes CASSLDGRADTQYF. The variable domain in full, with the rest retrieved from reference TRBV5-1 and TRBJ2-3, is KAGVTQTPRYLIKTRGQQVTLSCSPISGHRSVSWYQQTPGQGLQFLFEYFSETQRNKGNFPGRFSGRQFSNSRSEMNVSTLELGDSALYLCASSLDGRADTQYFGPGTRLTVL.

J is TRBJ2-2 and V is TRBV5-1; TRBD1 matches 10 bases. V gave up 10 bases and J gave up 4 bases; unmatched junction bases: 13. The length of the CDR3 is 16 residues. In germline, CDR1 is SGHRS, CDR2 YFSETQ. The CDR3 loop reads CASSTGGQGFTGELFF. The DNA of the CDR3 is TGCGCCTCATCGACAGGGGGCCAGGGATTCACCGGGGAGCTGTTTTTT.